This TCR beta chain was recorded in a study of blood T cell repertoires in COVID-19. Clones were sequenced by immunoSEQ multiplex PCR, and TCRdb holds only the in-frame ones, with some missing. The data show approximately 360,000 clones, with roughly four fifths seen just once and approximately 5% held by the top ten. Germline V lookup: CDR1 SQVTM, CDR2 ANQGSEA. With 5 bases removed from V and 7 bases from J, the gap between germline ends came to 18 bases. This CDR3 is built from 13 residues. This TCR was sampled from a woman aged 50 to 60 who had recovered from COVID-19. This rearrangement joins TRBV29-1 to TRBJ2-7; TRBD2 is a possible D gene (6 bases). Sequencing used PBMCs or T cells enriched from blood (not recorded which). CDR3 nucleotide sequence: TGCAGCGTTCCGGACCTTCTTGGGGGGGAGCAGTACTTC. Its protein is CSVPDLLGGEQYF.